This T cell receptor beta chain derives from a study of blood T cell repertoires in COVID-19. Study at large: Sources were T cells, B-cell-depleted T cells, or PBMCs; the material itself was cDNA or gDNA.

Assignment of participants to cohorts was predicated upon participant-reported clinical history. Original analysis: Nucleated cell number was recorded as an estimate derived from reference gene primer amplification. Only in-frame clones appear in the TCRdb table, and some are missing; sequencing was by immunoSEQ multiplex PCR. D and trimming were read from the DNA, whereas the V and J calls and clone size are those reported in that table. The data show over 300,000 clones, around 87% seen once. The CDR3 sequence is 16 residues long. Trimming cost V 1 base and J 8 bases; bases outside gene matches: 4. The germline gives CDR1 MNHNS, CDR2 SASEGT.

V and J are TRBV6-1 and TRBJ2-1, with 14 bases aligning to TRBD2. The receptor comes from a woman aged 25 to 39 with acute COVID-19. The sequencing sample was made of PBMCs or T cells enriched from blood (not recorded which). CDR3 sequence: CASSEGLAGGQDEQFF. The CDR3 coding sequence is TGTGCCAGCAGTGAAGGACTAGCGGGGGGGCAGGATGAGCAGTTCTTC.